A single sample gave rise to the 24 T cell receptor beta chains below, sequenced in a study of blood T cell repertoires in COVID-19. The data were produced by immunoSEQ multiplex PCR, yet TCRdb's version contains in-frame clones alone and is incomplete. The table lists a few hundred thousand clones, 65% to 90% of them singletons, with 3.8% in the top ten. Sequencing was carried out using PBMCs or T cells enriched from blood (not recorded which). The origin of the receptors is a woman between 35 and 50 years old with acute COVID-19.

This sequence joins TRBV30 and TRBJ1-1; possibly TRBD1 for D (5 bases). The CDR3 is 12 residues long. V was shortened by 5 bases and J by 7 bases, with 14 bases between the two germline ends. Germline V gene lookup returns CDR1 GTSNPN and CDR2 SVGIG (reference sequence). The CDR3 bases are TGTGCCTGGGGAACAGGTACGAGTGAAGCTTTCTTT. This gives the protein CAWGTGTSEAFF.

V usage is TRBV4-1 and J usage is TRBJ2-7, with 11 positions matching TRBD2. This CDR3 has 19 residues. The V gene end was trimmed by 4 bases and the J gene end by 6 bases; junction bases not matched to a gene: 20. In germline, CDR1 is MGHRA, CDR2 YSYEKL. CDR3 nucleotide sequence: TGCGCCAGCAGCCCTAAGACCGCTAGCGGGGGGTCCTATATGGGCGAGCAGTACTTC. Its translation is CASSPKTASGGSYMGEQYF.

The chain uses TRBV14 and TRBJ2-2, with D perhaps matching TRBD2 (5 bases). The V gene's germline CDR1 is SGHDN and CDR2 FVKESK. The CDR3 sequence is 15 residues long. Trimming removed 4 bases at V and 2 bases at J, with 11 bases between. The CDR3 sequence: CASSLRTGNTGELFF. In nucleotides, the CDR3 is TGTGCCAGCAGCCTCCGGACGGGAAACACCGGGGAGCTGTTTTTT.

The V and J genes are TRBV28 and TRBJ1-5; a weak D match, TRBD1 (5 bases). The CDR3 extends over 14 amino acids. The ends were cut back, 3 bases at V and 4 bases at J, with 10 bases in the middle. Germline values: CDR1 MDHEN, CDR2 SYDVKM. The CDR3: CASSFRTFNQPQHF. In DNA, the CDR3 is TGTGCCAGCAGTTTCCGGACATTTAATCAGCCCCAGCATTTT.

This chain uses TRBV27 with TRBJ1-1; D not resolved. V lost 6 bases and J lost 1, with 9 bases in between. This CDR3 has 13 amino acids. Germline assignment: CDR1 MNHEY and CDR2 SMNVEV (reference sequence). Written as DNA, the CDR3 is TGTGCCAGCAGACATCGGGGGAACACTGAAGCTTTCTTT. This sequence encodes CASRHRGNTEAFF.

V usage is TRBV7-9 and J usage is TRBJ2-1; weak D call: TRBD2 (6 bases). The CDR3 runs to 17 residues. The V end was cut by 0 bases, the J end by 4 bases, with 16 bases between. CDR1 and CDR2 (germline): SEHNR, FQNEAQ (reference sequence). As DNA, the CDR3 is TGTGCCAGCAGCTTAGCAAGCTGGAGGGACGGGTACAATGAGCAGTTCTTC. Its protein is CASSLASWRDGYNEQFF.

The V call is TRBV28, the J call TRBJ2-2; maybe TRBD2 (6 bases). There are 18 residues in the CDR3. Trimming pared 6 bases from V and 2 bases from J, leaving 22 bases between. Germline V gene sequence: CDR1 MDHEN, CDR2 SYDVKM. The CDR3 sequence is CASSSGVGTGINTGELFF. The CDR3 DNA follows: TGTGCCAGCAGCTCGGGGGTGGGAACGGGAATTAACACCGGGGAGCTGTTTTTT.

This clone was recorded once. The chain has TRBV27 and TRBJ2-1, with 8 positions matching TRBD1. This CDR3 has 19 residues. Trimming cost V 5 bases and J 8 bases; bases outside gene matches: 23. Germline V CDR1 and CDR2: MNHEY, SMNVEV (reference sequence). CDR3 region: CASSPWGTGAAVGAHEQFF. CDR3 coding DNA: TGTGCCAGCAGTCCATGGGGGACAGGAGCAGCGGTGGGGGCCCATGAGCAGTTCTTC.

This clone occurred a few times. The rearrangement uses TRBV5-1 and TRBJ2-2, with 7 bases lining up with TRBD2. With V trimmed by 3 bases and J by 0 bases, 11 bases remained unmatched. This CDR3 has 18 amino acids. Germline V gene data show CDR1 as SGHRS and CDR2 as YFSETQ. The CDR3 DNA reads TGCGCCAGCAGCTCGGGGGGACGGATCACATCGAACACCGGGGAGCTGTTTTTT. It is translated as CASSSGGRITSNTGELFF.

The chain carries TRBV7-3 and TRBJ2-2; D is perhaps TRBD2 (6 bases). CDR3 length equals 16 residues. V gave up 2 bases and J gave up 4 bases, with 14 bases separating them. In germline, CDR1 is SGHTA, CDR2 FQGTGA. CDR3 nucleotide sequence: TGTGCCAGCAGCTTAGTTGTCGGGGGTAGCACCGGGGAGCTGTTTTTT. Its translation is CASSLVVGGSTGELFF.

This sequence joins TRBV24-1 and TRBJ2-3, with D uncertain. In germline, CDR1 is KGHDR, CDR2 SFDVKD. V was cut by 7 bases and J by 3 bases, with 7 bases left in between. The CDR3 is 12 amino acids. The CDR3 DNA reads as TGTGCCACCAGCTCACTAACAGATACGCAGTATTTT. Protein sequence: CATSSLTDTQYF.

This rearrangement joins TRBV7-2 to TRBJ2-7; 16 nucleotides match TRBD2. Germline V gene sequence: CDR1 SGHTA, CDR2 FQGNSA. The CDR3 is 18 amino acids. J gave up 5 bases and V 5 bases, and 12 bases lay outside the gene matches. For the CDR3, the DNA is TGTGCCAGCAGCCCCCGAGGGACTAGCGGGAGGGCCCGCAACGAGCAGTACTTC. It codes for CASSPRGTSGRARNEQYF. Full variable domain (rest looked up from reference TRBV7-2 and TRBJ2-7): GAGVSQSPSNKVTEKGKDVELRCDPISGHTALYWYRQSLGQGLEFLIYFQGNSAPDKSGLPSDRFSAERTGGSVSTLTIQRTQQEDSAVYLCASSPRGTSGRARNEQYFGPGTRLTVT.

V usage is TRBV6-5 and J usage is TRBJ2-7; 13 nucleotides align to TRBD2. Trimming cost V 5 bases and J 6 bases; bases outside gene matches: 7. Per the germline V gene, CDR1 is MNHEY and CDR2 is SVGAGI. CDR3 length: 15 amino acids. The DNA of the CDR3 is TGTGCCAGCAGTACCGGACTAGCGGGAGTTGTCGAGCAGTACTTC. Amino acid sequence: CASSTGLAGVVEQYF.

The V call is TRBV10-2, the J call TRBJ2-7; 13 bases line up with TRBD2. With 3 bases clipped from V and 5 bases from J, the junction kept 4 bases outside the gene matches. CDR3 length equals 15 residues. Germline loops: CDR1 WSHSY, CDR2 SAAADI. The DNA for the CDR3 is TGCGCCAGCAGTGAAGGGACTAGCGGGATCAACGAGCAGTACTTC. Amino acids: CASSEGTSGINEQYF.

The chain employs TRBV18 and TRBJ2-7; D gene ambiguous. In germline, CDR1 is KGHSH, CDR2 LQKENI. CDR3 length: 13 amino acids. The V gene lost 4 bases and the J gene lost 3 bases, with 10 bases spanning the gap. The CDR3 nucleotides read TGTGCCAGCTCACGGTCATCAGACTACGAGCAGTACTTC. Encoded protein: CASSRSSDYEQYF.

This chain connects TRBV11-2 to TRBJ2-7; 7 bases align to TRBD1. This CDR3 has 15 residues. Per the germline V gene, CDR1 is SGHAT and CDR2 is FQNNGV. V trimming: 2 bases; J trimming: 2 bases; junction bases outside the gene matches: 6. The CDR3 coding sequence is TGTGCCAGCAGCTTATCGAGGGGGCTTACCTACGAGCAGTACTTC. Residues: CASSLSRGLTYEQYF.

This clone occurred a few times. V is TRBV7-9 and J is TRBJ1-6; D not resolved. The V gene lost 8 bases and the J gene lost 11 bases, with 16 bases spanning the gap. The CDR3 totals 13 residues. Germline CDR1 SEHNR, CDR2 FQNEAQ (reference sequence). CDR3 sequence: CASPTGESAPLHF. CDR3 bases: TGTGCCAGCCCGACCGGGGAAAGTGCACCCCTCCACTTT.

This chain uses TRBV6-5 with TRBJ2-7; tentative D call: TRBD1 (6 bases). The CDR3 has 14 amino acids. Germline V gene sequence: CDR1 MNHEY, CDR2 SVGAGI. V lost 5 bases and J lost 0, with 11 bases in between. CDR3 DNA: TGTGCCAGCAGTACAGGGATCGACTCCTACGAGCAGTACTTC. It is translated as CASSTGIDSYEQYF.

The chain has TRBV5-4 and TRBJ2-1; 11 nucleotides line up with TRBD2. Germline CDR1 and CDR2: SGHNT and YYREEE (reference sequence). The junction had 1 base not matched to a gene; V was cut back by 2 bases and J by 3 bases. The CDR3 is 15 residues long. CDR3 coding DNA: TGTGCCAGCAGCTTCGGGACTAGCGGCTACAATGAGCAGTTCTTC. Translation: CASSFGTSGYNEQFF.

The chain carries TRBV13 and TRBJ2-1, with a tentative D call TRBD2 (6 bases). This CDR3 has 14 residues. The germline V gene has CDR1 PRHDT and CDR2 FYEKMQ (reference sequence). V lost 5 bases to trimming and J lost 5 bases, with 13 bases between them. The CDR3 DNA reads TGTGCCAGCAGCCTCCGACTAGTCAACAATGAGCAGTTCTTC. Its protein is CASSLRLVNNEQFF.

The CDR3 sequence: CASSYSGRSNYGYTF. The CDR3, as DNA: TGTGCCAGCAGTTACTCCGGCAGGTCCAACTATGGCTACACCTTC. The chain couples TRBV6-6 to TRBJ1-2; unclear D gene. The CDR3 contains 15 residues. V was clipped by 0 bases and J by 2 bases, with 10 bases between them. Germline CDR1 is MNHNY and CDR2 is SVGAGI (reference sequence).

The chain has TRBV29-1 and TRBJ2-4; TRBD2 might be the D (6 bases). This CDR3 has 12 residues. Germline lookup yields CDR1 SQVTM and CDR2 ANQGSEA. V shed 7 bases and J shed 5 bases, with 12 bases lying between them. This CDR3 reads CSGRDWQNIQYF. The CDR3 region has the DNA TGCAGCGGACGGGACTGGCAAAACATTCAGTACTTC.

The chain carries TRBV28 and TRBJ1-3, with D hard to call. Germline-derived CDR1 and CDR2 are MDHEN and SYDVKM. Trimming removed 7 bases from V and 0 bases from J, with 13 bases in between. The CDR3 consists of 15 residues. CDR3 loop: CASTPPSLSGNTIYF. The CDR3 DNA reads as TGTGCCAGCACCCCTCCGAGCCTCTCTGGAAACACCATATATTTT.

This chain joins TRBV19 and TRBJ2-1, with D possibly matching TRBD2 (6 bases). V shed 3 bases and J shed 8 bases, with 11 bases lying between them. The CDR3 is made up of 13 amino acids. Per the germline V gene, CDR1 is LNHDA and CDR2 is SQIVND (reference sequence). CDR3 in DNA: TGTGCCAGTAGTATTTTAGCGGCAGATGAGCAGTTCTTC. Its translation is CASSILAADEQFF.